This T cell receptor beta chain was documented in a study of cytomegalovirus exposure and HLA in healthy donors. The CDR3 has 13 residues. V lost 5 bases and J 5 bases, leaving 12 bases between the germline ends. The germline gives CDR1 MNHEY, CDR2 SMNVEV (reference sequence). 13 Jbeta primers and 60 Vbeta primers were used for the PCR. TCRdb's copy holds only in-frame clones and misses some; the assay was immunoSEQ multiplex PCR. The table has 200,000 or so clones, 70% to 85% seen once. This chain joins TRBV27 and TRBJ1-1, with D possibly TRBD1 on 5 matching bases. The sequence was obtained from a boy between 2 and 10 years old in good health and CMV-seronegative. What was sequenced was PBMCs. The CDR3 loop reads CASSQYGGTEAFF. The CDR3 nucleotides are TGTGCCAGCAGTCAATACGGGGGGACTGAAGCTTTCTTT.